This T cell receptor beta chain was retrieved from a study of cytomegalovirus exposure and HLA in healthy donors (dated by TCRdb to 2015 to 2018). About the full investigation: An earlier analysis of 587 of the donors reported 250 to 300 Gb of sequence data and roughly 100 million unique TCR beta sequences from roughly 200 million T cells. An early release that covered roughly 600 HLA-typed donors contained approximately 300 gigabases of sequencing data and roughly 84 million unique TCR sequences. Of the 398 genotyped donors, approximately 82% fell in the genetic ancestry cluster associated with self-reported Caucasian donors. The study aimed to test whether signatures of past pathogen exposure could be identified by cataloging public T cell receptors. The T cell repertoires of 666 subjects were profiled by immunosequencing and related to cytomegalovirus serostatus. A separate validation cohort of 100 to 150 different subjects was used in addition to the 666-subject first cohort. To predict cytomegalovirus infection status, the study combined high-throughput TCR immunosequencing, statistical association of individual TCRs with disease status, and machine learning. A later analysis re-analyzed previously published TCR beta repertoires from about 600 donors and added high-resolution HLA genotyping to study TCR occurrence patterns. The later analysis used no new phenotypic data to find candidate immune exposures, relying instead on TCR beta sequences and their occurrence across donors. An earlier analysis of about 620 of the donors applied high-throughput TCR beta sequencing to assess whether each TCR beta V gene segment acted as functional or pseudogenic. Donor age, sex, ethnicity and CMV serostatus were compiled together with the repertoire data. A later genetic analysis used genome-wide SNP genotypes for about 60% of the roughly 700 donors, treating that subset as a discovery cohort. All discovery cohort repertoires had been generated on a single sequencing platform. HLA typing included class I and class II loci at four-digit resolution. The number of donors typed differed by locus, with roughly 629-640 for A, B, C, DRB1 and DQB1, more than 500 for DQA1, 600 to 610 for DPA1, and 400 to 490 for DPB1. About five DR-DQ haplotypes were handled as single units for association and clustering, since linkage in the cohort was strong. On average, around 200,000 unique TCR beta nucleotide sequences were sequenced per donor among a few hundred genotyped donors of the cohort, with roughly 18% of those sequences being non-productive. Overall study outcomes, separate from this receptor: In an earlier analysis of 587 of the donors, most TCR beta V segments appeared in productive rearrangements about 90% or about 30% of the time, broadly matching IMGT annotations. Because some donors lacked HLA typing at each locus, the association tests relied only on the typed subset. Linkage disequilibrium might explain the correlated functional status among segregating V segments, but an unknown experimental factor could not be ruled out. The study gave a list of over 150 TCR beta chains associated with cytomegalovirus. In a later analysis, the rate of TCR association differed among HLA loci, with DRB1 alleles having the most associated TCRs and HLA-C alleles having the fewest. In vitro tests confirmed that three of the cytomegalovirus-associated TCR beta chains recognize cytomegalovirus antigens. The 87-base-pair reads could not distinguish some IMGT-functional V segments, including TRBV6-2 and TRBV6-3, so those segments were excluded. A further reported finding was that TCR beta sequences accurately predicted the HLA-A and HLA-B alleles for most subjects in the first cohort. A group of highly shared sequence variants was considered likely to be a technical artifact of the sequencing pipeline. The earlier analysis of nearly 600 of the donors excluded 15 to 20 rarely observed V segments, including chromosome 9 orphons, because counts were too low. In a later analysis, HLA-associated TCR beta chains were found to be more clonally expanded and to have lower generation probabilities than equally common non-associated chains. According to a later analysis, parvovirus B19, influenza, CMV and Epstein-Barr virus appeared linked to several top co-occurrence clusters. According to a later genetic analysis, donors in an Asian-associated ancestry cluster had fewer N-insertions in productive TCRs than the roughly 660-donor mean. The classifier was reported to diagnose cytomegalovirus status with high specificity and sensitivity in both the original cohort and the validation cohort. While some public TCRs were present in many individuals, most TCR sequences turned up only very rarely across donors. According to the authors, the approach could potentially be generalized to other disease states and immunological phenotypes. Strong co-occurrence of HLA alleles, especially DR and DQ, made assigning TCR associations to individual alleles difficult. V-gene and J-gene trimming of TCR beta chains was associated with a missense DCLRE1C variant in a later genetic analysis, and the association was replicated in an independent cohort. Presence/absence analyses assumed roughly uniform sequencing depth across donors, an assumption that may not hold. For the cohort, immune exposure information was limited to CMV serostatus. Only TCR beta chains were sequenced in this cohort, and the absence of alpha or paired-chain data limited detectable features. Most CMV-associated TCR beta chains appeared to be HLA-restricted in a later analysis, and the HLA associations seemed to be driven largely by CMV exposure. Specific HLA alleles were associated with 15,000 to 20,000 TCR beta sequences at a false discovery rate of 0.05 in a later analysis.

At the junction V is shortened by 5 bases and J by 3 bases; bases outside the gene matches: 9. In the germline V gene, CDR1 corresponds to MDHEN and CDR2 to SYDVKM. Including the terminal cysteine and phenylalanine, the CDR3 comprises 15 residues. Only the CDR3 region is kept as DNA, spanning 45 bases read in frame from base 1. In total, over 600 healthy bone marrow donors made up the cohort. All cohort members were sampled while nominally healthy, although unrecorded immune exposures were likely present. The donor tested CMV seropositive, placing the donor among the approximately 290 seropositive members of the cohort. Every donor gave a peripheral blood sample, and the peripheral blood mononuclear cells from that sample were used for TCR beta sequencing. Genomic DNA was extracted from the blood cell samples with the Qiagen DNeasy Blood Extraction Kit. The library was made by the immunoSEQ multiplex PCR assay. A mixture of 60 forward primers for TCR Vbeta segments and 13 reverse primers for TCR Jbeta segments was used in the multiplex PCR. A multiplex PCR assay on genomic DNA amplified the CDR3 region of rearranged TCR beta genes. Amplified TCR beta libraries were sequenced as 87-base-pair reads on the Illumina HiSeq System. In the original analysis: A later analysis counted approximately 76 million unique TCR beta chains across the 550 to 800 repertoires, and around 12 million of these chains were shared by at least two donors. Raw reads were error-corrected and collapsed into unique sequences by a nearest-neighbor algorithm in which closely related sequences were merged to remove PCR and sequencing errors. V, D and J gene segments were assigned by aligning CDR3 sequences to IMGT reference sequences. Each retained sequence needed at least a six-nucleotide match to both a V gene segment and a J gene segment. Rearrangements were classified as productive when the CDR3 lacked stop codons and remained in frame with V and J, and all other rearrangements were classified as non-productive. CDR3 was defined by IMGT convention, running from the second conserved V-encoded cysteine to the conserved J-encoded phenylalanine. The earlier analysis of about 610 of the donors excluded any sequence lacking an unambiguous match to a single V gene segment. In an earlier analysis of about 590 of the donors, a V segment was called functional when productive rearrangements were above 56.7%, and segregating when the standard deviation between donors exceeded 5%. To diagnose cytomegalovirus status from the catalog of TCR beta chain sequences, a statistical classification framework was built. A later analysis assigned V and J genes by comparing TCR nucleotide sequences with IMGT/GENE-DB human TR gene sequences. In a later analysis, CDR3 sequences and most-parsimonious VDJ recombination scenarios were assigned using the TCRdist pipeline. A later analysis defined each TCR beta chain by its CDR3 amino acid sequence plus V-gene family, and excluded reads lacking a unique V-gene family. To address suspected cross-contamination and a sequencing artifact, a later analysis removed 592 highly shared, low-generation-probability nucleotide sequences. A later analysis calculated a clonal expansion index for each public chain from normalized within-repertoire ranks of inferred template counts. In a later analysis, generation probabilities were computed using a VDJ recombination model fitted to out-of-frame rearrangements, and the results were checked against IGoR. In a later analysis, TCR-TCR, TCR-HLA and TCR-CMV co-occurrence was scored with hypergeometric tests, and a repertoire-size bias correction was applied to TCR pairs. False discovery rates were estimated in a later analysis by permuting HLA or CMV assignments 20 times. In a later analysis, co-occurring TCRs were grouped using DBSCAN, and TCRdist sequence similarity was added for clustering within HLA-allele-positive subsets. For co-occurrence clustering, repertoires with fewer than 30,000 or more than 120,000 public chains were excluded, along with a handful of repertoires with anomalous nucleotide sharing. Drawn from immuneACCESS, this table holds only the in-frame rearrangements with V and J called that TCRdb kept. Clones are partly lost; checked studies trace under half to an unresolved V gene and leave the rest unexplained. V and J calls and clone size are as listed in that table; D and trimming were resolved from the DNA. This sample holds about 180,000 clones; 75% to 85% were observed only once. The ten biggest clones cover more than 3.5% of the sample.

As for this clone: No cognate antigen has been identified for it. Base qualities are not recorded, but no much larger clone differs from it by a single base.

This sequence uses TRBV28 and TRBJ2-7, and 8 junctional nucleotides match TRBD1. This TCR came from a woman aged 55 to 70 in good health and CMV-seropositive. The sequencing input was PBMCs. The DNA is as follows: TGTGCCAGCAGTGCTCCGGGACAGGTCGGCTACGAGCAGTACTTC. Its protein is CASSAPGQVGYEQYF.